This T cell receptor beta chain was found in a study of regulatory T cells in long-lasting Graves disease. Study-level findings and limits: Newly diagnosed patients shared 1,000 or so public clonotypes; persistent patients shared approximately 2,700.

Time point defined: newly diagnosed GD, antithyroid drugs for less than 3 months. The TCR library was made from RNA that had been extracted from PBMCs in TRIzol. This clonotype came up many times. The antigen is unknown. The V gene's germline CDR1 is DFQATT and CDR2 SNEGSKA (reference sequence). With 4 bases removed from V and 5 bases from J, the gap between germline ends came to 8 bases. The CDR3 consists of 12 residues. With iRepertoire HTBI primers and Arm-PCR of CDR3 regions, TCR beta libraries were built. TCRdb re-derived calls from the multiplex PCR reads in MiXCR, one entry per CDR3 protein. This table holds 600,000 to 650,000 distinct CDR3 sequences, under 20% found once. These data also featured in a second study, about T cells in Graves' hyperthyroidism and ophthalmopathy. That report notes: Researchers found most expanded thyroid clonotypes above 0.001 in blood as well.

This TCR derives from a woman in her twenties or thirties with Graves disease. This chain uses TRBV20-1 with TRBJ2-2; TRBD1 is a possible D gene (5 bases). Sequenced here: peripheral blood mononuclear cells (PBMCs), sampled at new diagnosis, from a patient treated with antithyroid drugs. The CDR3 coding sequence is TGCAGTGCTACCAGGGAAACCGGGGAGCTGTTTTTT. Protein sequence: CSATRETGELFF.